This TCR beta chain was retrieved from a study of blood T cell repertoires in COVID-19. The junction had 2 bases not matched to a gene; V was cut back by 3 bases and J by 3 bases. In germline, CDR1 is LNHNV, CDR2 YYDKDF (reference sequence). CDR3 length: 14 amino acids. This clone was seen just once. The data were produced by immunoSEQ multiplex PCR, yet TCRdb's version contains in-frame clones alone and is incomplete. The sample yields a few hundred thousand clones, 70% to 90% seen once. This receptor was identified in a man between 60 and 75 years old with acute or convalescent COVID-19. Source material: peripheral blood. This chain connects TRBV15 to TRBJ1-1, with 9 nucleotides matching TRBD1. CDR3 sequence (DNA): TGTGCCACCAGCAGGGGGGACAGGGACACTGAAGCTTTCTTT. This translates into CATSRGDRDTEAFF. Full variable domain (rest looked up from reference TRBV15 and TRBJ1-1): DAMVIQNPRYQVTQFGKPVTLSCSQTLNHNVMYWYQQKSSQAPKLLFHYYDKDFNNEADTPDNFQSRRPNTSFCFLDIRSPGLGDTAMYLCATSRGDRDTEAFFGQGTRLTVV.